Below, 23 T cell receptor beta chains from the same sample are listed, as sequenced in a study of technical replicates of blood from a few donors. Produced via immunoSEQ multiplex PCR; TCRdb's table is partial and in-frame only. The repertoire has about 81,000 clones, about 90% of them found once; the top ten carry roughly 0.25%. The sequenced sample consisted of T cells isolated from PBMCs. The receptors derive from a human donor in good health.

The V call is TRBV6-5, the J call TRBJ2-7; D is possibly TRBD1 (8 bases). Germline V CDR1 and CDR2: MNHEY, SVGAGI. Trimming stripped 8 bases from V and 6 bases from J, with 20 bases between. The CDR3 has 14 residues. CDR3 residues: CASQFTGGVIEQYF. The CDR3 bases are TGTGCCAGCCAATTCACAGGGGGGGTAATCGAGCAGTACTTC.

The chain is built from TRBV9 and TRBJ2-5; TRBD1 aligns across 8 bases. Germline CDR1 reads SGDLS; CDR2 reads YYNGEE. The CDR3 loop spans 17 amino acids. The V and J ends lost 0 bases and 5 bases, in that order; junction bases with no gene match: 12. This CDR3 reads CASSVGQGFIGSETQYF. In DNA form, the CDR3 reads TGTGCCAGCAGCGTAGGACAGGGGTTCATCGGGTCGGAGACCCAGTACTTC. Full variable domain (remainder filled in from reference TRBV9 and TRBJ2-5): DSGVTQTPKHLITATGQRVTLRCSPRSGDLSVYWYQQSLDQGLQFLIQYYNGEERAKGNILERFSAQQFPDLHSELNLSSLELGDSALYFCASSVGQGFIGSETQYFGPGTRLLVL.

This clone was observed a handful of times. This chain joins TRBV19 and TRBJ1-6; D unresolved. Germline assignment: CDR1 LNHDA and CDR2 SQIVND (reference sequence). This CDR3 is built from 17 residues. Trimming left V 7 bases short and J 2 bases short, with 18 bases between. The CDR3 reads CASKPGGWLTYNSPLHF. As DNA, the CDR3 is TGTGCCAGTAAGCCGGGAGGGTGGTTGACCTATAATTCACCCCTCCACTTT.

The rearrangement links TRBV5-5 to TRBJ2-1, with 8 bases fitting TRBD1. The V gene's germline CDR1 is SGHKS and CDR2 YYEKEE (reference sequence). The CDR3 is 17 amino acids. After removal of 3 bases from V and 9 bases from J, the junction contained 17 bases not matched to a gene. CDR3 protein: CASSSGSGGTKVLEQFF. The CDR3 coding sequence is TGTGCCAGCAGCTCAGGCTCAGGGGGCACCAAGGTCCTTGAGCAGTTCTTC.

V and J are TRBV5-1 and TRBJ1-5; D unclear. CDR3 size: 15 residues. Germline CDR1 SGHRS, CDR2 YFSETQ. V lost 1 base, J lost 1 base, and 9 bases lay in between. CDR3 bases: TGCGCCAGCAGCTTGAGCGTTGGGAGCAATCAGCCCCAGCATTTT. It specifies CASSLSVGSNQPQHF.

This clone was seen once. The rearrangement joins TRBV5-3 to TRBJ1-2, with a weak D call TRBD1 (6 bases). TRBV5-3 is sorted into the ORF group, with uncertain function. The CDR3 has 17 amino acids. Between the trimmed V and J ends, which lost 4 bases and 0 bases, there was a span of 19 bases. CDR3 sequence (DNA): TGTGCCAGAAGCACATCGTTCGGGACACCTACTAACTATGGCTACACCTTC. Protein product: CARSTSFGTPTNYGYTF.

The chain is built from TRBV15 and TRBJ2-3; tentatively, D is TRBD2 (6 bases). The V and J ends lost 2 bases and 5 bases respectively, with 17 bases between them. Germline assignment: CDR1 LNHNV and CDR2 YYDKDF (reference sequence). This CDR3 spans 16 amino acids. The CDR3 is CATSRQSGLLGDTQYF. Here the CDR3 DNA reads TGTGCCACCAGCAGACAATCGGGACTCCTGGGAGATACGCAGTATTTT. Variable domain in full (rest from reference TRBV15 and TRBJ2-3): DAMVIQNPRYQVTQFGKPVTLSCSQTLNHNVMYWYQQKSSQAPKLLFHYYDKDFNNEADTPDNFQSRRPNTSFCFLDIRSPGLGDTAMYLCATSRQSGLLGDTQYFGPGTRLTVL.

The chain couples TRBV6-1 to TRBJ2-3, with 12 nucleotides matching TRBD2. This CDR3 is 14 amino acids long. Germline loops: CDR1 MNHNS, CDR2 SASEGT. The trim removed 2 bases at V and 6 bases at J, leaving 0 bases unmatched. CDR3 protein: CASSELAGGDTQYF. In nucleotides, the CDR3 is TGTGCCAGCAGTGAACTAGCGGGGGGGGATACGCAGTATTTT.

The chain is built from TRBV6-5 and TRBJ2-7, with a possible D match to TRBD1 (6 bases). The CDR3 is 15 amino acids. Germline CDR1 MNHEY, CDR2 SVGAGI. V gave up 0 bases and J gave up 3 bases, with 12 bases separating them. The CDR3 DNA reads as TGTGCCAGCAGTTACTCGAAACAGGGAGACTACGAGCAGTACTTC. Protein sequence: CASSYSKQGDYEQYF.

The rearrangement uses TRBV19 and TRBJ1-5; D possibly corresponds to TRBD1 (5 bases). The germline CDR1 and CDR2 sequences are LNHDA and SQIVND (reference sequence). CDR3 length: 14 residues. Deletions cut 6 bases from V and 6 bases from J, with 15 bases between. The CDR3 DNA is TGTGCCAGTAGATCCGGGTCACAGGTTCAGCCCCAGCATTTT. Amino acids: CASRSGSQVQPQHF.

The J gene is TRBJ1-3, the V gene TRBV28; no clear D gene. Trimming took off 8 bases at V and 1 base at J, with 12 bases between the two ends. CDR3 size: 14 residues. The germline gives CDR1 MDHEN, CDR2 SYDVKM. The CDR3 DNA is TGTGCCAGCTTCCGGTTGTCGTCTGGAAACACCATATATTTT. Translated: CASFRLSSGNTIYF.

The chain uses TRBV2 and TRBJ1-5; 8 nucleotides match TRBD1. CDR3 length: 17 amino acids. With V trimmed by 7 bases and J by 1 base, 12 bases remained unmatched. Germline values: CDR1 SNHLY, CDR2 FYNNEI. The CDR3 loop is CASTRTGYGKSNQPQHF. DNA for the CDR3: TGTGCCAGCACCCGGACAGGGTACGGAAAGAGCAATCAGCCCCAGCATTTT.

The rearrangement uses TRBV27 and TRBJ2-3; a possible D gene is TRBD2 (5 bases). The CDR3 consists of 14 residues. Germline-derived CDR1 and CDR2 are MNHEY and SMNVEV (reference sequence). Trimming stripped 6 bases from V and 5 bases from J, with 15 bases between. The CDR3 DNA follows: TGTGCCAGCAGCCACGGCCCCGGGGTAGATACGCAGTATTTT. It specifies CASSHGPGVDTQYF.

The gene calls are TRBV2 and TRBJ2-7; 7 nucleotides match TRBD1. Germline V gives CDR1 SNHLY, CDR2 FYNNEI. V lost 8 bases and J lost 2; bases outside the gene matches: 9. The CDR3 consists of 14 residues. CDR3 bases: TGTGCCAGCTCGGTGGGGACAGCCACCTACGAGCAGTACTTC. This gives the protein CASSVGTATYEQYF.

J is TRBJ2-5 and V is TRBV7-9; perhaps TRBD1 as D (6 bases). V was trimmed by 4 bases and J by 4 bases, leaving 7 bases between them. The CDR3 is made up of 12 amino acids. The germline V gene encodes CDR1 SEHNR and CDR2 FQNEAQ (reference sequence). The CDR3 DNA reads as TGTGCCAGCAGCTGCAGGGGAGAGACCCAGTACTTC. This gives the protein CASSCRGETQYF.

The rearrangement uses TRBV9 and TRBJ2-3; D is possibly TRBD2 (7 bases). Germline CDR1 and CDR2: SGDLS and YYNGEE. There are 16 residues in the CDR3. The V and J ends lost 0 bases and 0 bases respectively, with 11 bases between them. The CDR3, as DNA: TGTGCCAGCAGCGTAGCGGGGGGCTCTAGCACAGATACGCAGTATTTT. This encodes CASSVAGGSSTDTQYF.

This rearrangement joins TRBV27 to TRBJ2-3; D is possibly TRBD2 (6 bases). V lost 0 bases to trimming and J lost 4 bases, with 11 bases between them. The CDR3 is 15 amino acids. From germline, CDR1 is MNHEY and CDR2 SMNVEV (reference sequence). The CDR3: CASSLSGGRADTQYF. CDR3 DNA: TGTGCCAGCAGTTTATCGGGGGGACGTGCAGATACGCAGTATTTT.

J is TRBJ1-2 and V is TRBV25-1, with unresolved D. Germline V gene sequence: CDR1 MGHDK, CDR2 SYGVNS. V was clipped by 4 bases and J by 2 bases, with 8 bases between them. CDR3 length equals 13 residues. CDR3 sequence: CASSATENYGYTF. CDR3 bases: TGTGCCAGCAGTGCCACAGAAAACTATGGCTACACCTTC.

The CDR3 sequence is CASNDKYQETQYF. The CDR3, as DNA: TGTGCCAGTAATGACAAGTACCAAGAGACCCAGTACTTC. The rearrangement links TRBV19 to TRBJ2-5, with no clear D. The V gene's germline CDR1 is LNHDA and CDR2 SQIVND (reference sequence). The V end lost 7 bases, the J end lost 0 bases, and 9 bases lay between the germline ends. The CDR3 sequence is 13 residues long.

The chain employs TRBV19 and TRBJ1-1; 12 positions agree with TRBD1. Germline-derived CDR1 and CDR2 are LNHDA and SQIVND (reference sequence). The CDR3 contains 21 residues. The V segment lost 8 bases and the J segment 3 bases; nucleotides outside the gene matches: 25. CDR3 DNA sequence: TGTGCCAGTCCCCCCCAACCGGGACAGGGGGCCCCCCTTGGTGGGGACACTGAAGCTTTCTTT. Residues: CASPPQPGQGAPLGGDTEAFF.

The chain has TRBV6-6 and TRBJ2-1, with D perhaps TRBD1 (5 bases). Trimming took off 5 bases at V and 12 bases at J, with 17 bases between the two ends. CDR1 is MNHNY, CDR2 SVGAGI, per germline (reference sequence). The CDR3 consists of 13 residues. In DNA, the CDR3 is TGTGCCAGCAGTAATAATTTTCGAAGGGGGCAGTTCTTC. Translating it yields CASSNNFRRGQFF.

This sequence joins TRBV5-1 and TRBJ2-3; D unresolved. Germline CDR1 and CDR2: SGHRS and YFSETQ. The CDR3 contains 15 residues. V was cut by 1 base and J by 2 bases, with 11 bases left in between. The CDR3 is CASSLLPDSTDTQYF. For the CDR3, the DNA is TGCGCCAGCAGCTTGTTACCAGACTCCACAGATACGCAGTATTTT.

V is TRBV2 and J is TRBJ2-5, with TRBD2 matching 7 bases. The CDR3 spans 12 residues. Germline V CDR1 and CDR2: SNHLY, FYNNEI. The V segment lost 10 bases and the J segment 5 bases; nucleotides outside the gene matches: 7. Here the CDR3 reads CAKGREYETQYF. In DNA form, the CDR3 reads TGTGCCAAAGGGCGGGAGTACGAGACCCAGTACTTC.